These 10 T cell receptor beta chains were sequenced from one sample in a study of blood T cell repertoires in COVID-19. Assay: immunoSEQ multiplex PCR; the TCRdb copy retains only in-frame clones and omits some. The data hold just under 350,000 clones, with around 80% observed a single time. Sequencing used peripheral blood. The source of these receptors is a man aged 30 to 45 with active or convalescent COVID-19.

The J gene is TRBJ1-2, the V gene TRBV6-6, with a tentative D call TRBD1 (6 bases). The germline V gene encodes CDR1 MNHNY and CDR2 SVGAGI (reference sequence). The CDR3 runs 16 residues. With 6 bases removed from V and 8 bases from J, the gap between germline ends came to 25 bases. CDR3 bases: TGTGCCAGCAGGAAGGACGCCGGGACACCTCGAATGGGCTACACCTTC. Its translation: CASRKDAGTPRMGYTF.

This sequence joins TRBV7-9 and TRBJ2-7, with D maybe TRBD1 (6 bases). This CDR3 has 13 residues. V lost 5 bases, J lost 4 bases, and 12 bases lay in between. Germline-derived CDR1 and CDR2 are SEHNR and FQNEAQ (reference sequence). CDR3 nucleotides: TGTGCCAGCAGCCCGCAGACAGGTTACGAGCAGTACTTC. Protein: CASSPQTGYEQYF.

This clone has more than one count but fewer than ten. CDR3 amino acids: CASSRDRVPTGELFF. The CDR3, as DNA: TGTGCCAGCAGTCGGGACAGGGTGCCCACCGGGGAGCTGTTTTTT. This rearrangement joins TRBV11-3 to TRBJ2-2; 9 nucleotides agree with TRBD1. This CDR3 has 15 amino acids. The ends lost 6 bases at V and 4 bases at J; junction bases unmatched: 6. Germline V lookup: CDR1 SGHNT, CDR2 YENEEA.

The CDR3 loop reads CASTLQGYNEQFF. Written as DNA, the CDR3 is TGTGCCAGTACCCTGCAGGGCTACAATGAGCAGTTCTTC. The chain uses TRBV19 and TRBJ2-1; TRBD1 is a possible D gene (5 bases). V lost 7 bases and J 3 bases, leaving 10 bases between the germline ends. Germline V gene lookup returns CDR1 LNHDA and CDR2 SQIVND (reference sequence). The CDR3 runs 13 residues.

This clone was detected only a few times. The chain carries TRBV6-4 and TRBJ1-5, with D possibly TRBD1 on 5 matching bases. This CDR3 spans 14 amino acids. Trimming stripped 3 bases from V and 9 bases from J, with 15 bases between. Germline lookup yields CDR1 MRHNA and CDR2 SNTAGT. The CDR3 reads CASSEEGWWGPQHF. The DNA of the CDR3 is TGTGCCAGCAGTGAGGAGGGGTGGTGGGGGCCCCAGCATTTT.

The chain is built from TRBV4-2 and TRBJ2-7; D not certain. The CDR3 runs 15 residues. Trimming shortened V by 0 bases and J by 0 bases, and 9 bases separated the two germline ends. From germline, CDR1 is LGHNA and CDR2 YNFKEQ. This CDR3 is CASSQDPFSSYEQYF. CDR3 in DNA: TGTGCCAGCAGCCAAGACCCCTTTAGCTCCTACGAGCAGTACTTC.

The chain recombines TRBV9 with TRBJ2-1; 7 bases line up with TRBD1. J gave up 4 bases and V 4 bases, and 5 bases lay outside the gene matches. Germline V lookup: CDR1 SGDLS, CDR2 YYNGEE. The CDR3 runs 14 residues. CDR3 amino acids: CASSTGTAYNEQFF. As DNA, the CDR3 is TGTGCCAGCAGCACAGGGACAGCGTACAATGAGCAGTTCTTC.

The V gene is TRBV12-3 or TRBV12-4, the J gene TRBJ2-5; D is ambiguous. This CDR3 has 12 residues. V lost 4 bases, J lost 5 bases, and 8 bases lay in between. The CDR3 loop is CASSSIGETQYF. CDR3 sequence (DNA): TGTGCCAGCAGTTCCATCGGGGAGACCCAGTACTTC.

The rearrangement joins TRBV14 to TRBJ1-3, with unresolved D. Germline assignment: CDR1 SGHDN and CDR2 FVKESK. The CDR3 runs to 13 residues. The V and J ends lost 3 bases and 5 bases respectively, with 8 bases between them. The DNA for the CDR3 is TGTGCCAGCAGCCAGATACAGCGAAACACCATATATTTT. Translated, it gives CASSQIQRNTIYF.

The rearrangement joins TRBV21-1 to TRBJ2-3; the table's D call of TRBD1 was not tested on the DNA. TRBV21-1 is reported as a pseudogene. There are 14 residues in the CDR3. The CDR3 DNA reads as TGTGCCAGCCACTCGCCAGGGTCAACAGATACGCAGTATTTT. Translated, it gives CASHSPGSTDTQYF.